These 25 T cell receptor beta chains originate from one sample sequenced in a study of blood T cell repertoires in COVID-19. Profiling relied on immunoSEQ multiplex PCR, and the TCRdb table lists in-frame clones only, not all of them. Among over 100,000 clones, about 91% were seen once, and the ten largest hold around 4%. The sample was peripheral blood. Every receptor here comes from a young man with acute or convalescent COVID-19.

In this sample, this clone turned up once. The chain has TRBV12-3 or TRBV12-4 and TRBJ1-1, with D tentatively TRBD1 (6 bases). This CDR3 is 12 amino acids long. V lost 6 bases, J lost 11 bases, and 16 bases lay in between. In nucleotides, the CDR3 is TGTGCCAGCAGCCCCCGGGACATAAGGGCTTTCTTT. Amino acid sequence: CASSPRDIRAFF.

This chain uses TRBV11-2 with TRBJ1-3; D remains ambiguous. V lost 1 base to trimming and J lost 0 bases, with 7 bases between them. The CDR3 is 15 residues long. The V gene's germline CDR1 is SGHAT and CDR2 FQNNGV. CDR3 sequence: CASSLAQFSGNTIYF. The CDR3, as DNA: TGTGCCAGCAGCTTAGCGCAGTTCTCTGGAAACACCATATATTTT.

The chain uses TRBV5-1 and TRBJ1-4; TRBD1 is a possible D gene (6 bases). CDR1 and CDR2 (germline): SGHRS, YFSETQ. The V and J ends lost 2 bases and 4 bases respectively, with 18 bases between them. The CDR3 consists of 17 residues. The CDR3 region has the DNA TGCGCCAGCAGCTTCATCCCGGCGACAGGATATAATGAAAAACTGTTTTTT. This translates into CASSFIPATGYNEKLFF.

The CDR3 reads CASSSGTGGLGTQYF. Written as DNA, the CDR3 is TGTGCCAGCAGTTCCGGGACAGGGGGTTTGGGAACGCAGTATTTT. V and J are TRBV6-5 and TRBJ2-3; TRBD1 matches at 11 bases. The CDR3 is 15 residues long. J lost 9 bases, V lost 4 bases, and 9 bases had no gene match. Per germline, CDR1 MNHEY and CDR2 SVGAGI.

In DNA form, the CDR3 reads TGTGCCAGCAGCGTAGAAGGAGCTTATCGAGAGACCCAGTACTTC. Encoded protein: CASSVEGAYRETQYF. The chain uses TRBV9 and TRBJ2-5; D gene unclear. From germline, CDR1 is SGDLS and CDR2 YYNGEE. Trimming took off 0 bases at V and 4 bases at J, with 13 bases between the two ends. The CDR3 sequence is 15 residues long.

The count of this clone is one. The CDR3, as DNA: TGTGCCAGCAGCTCAACCGGGACAGGGGGCGCCTCTAACTATGGCTACACCTTC. This encodes CASSSTGTGGASNYGYTF. J is TRBJ1-2 and V is TRBV3-1 (or the pseudogene TRBV3-2), with TRBD1 matching over 12 bases. CDR1 and CDR2 (germline): LGHDT, YNNKEL (reference sequence). V gave up 5 bases and J gave up 0 bases; unmatched junction bases: 10. This CDR3 has 18 residues.

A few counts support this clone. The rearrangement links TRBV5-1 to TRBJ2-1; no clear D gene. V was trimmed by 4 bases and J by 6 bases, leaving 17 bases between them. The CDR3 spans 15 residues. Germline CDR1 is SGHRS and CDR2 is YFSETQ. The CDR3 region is CASSPRTPRSNEQFF. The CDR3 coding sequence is TGCGCCAGCAGCCCCCGCACACCCCGCTCCAATGAGCAGTTCTTC.

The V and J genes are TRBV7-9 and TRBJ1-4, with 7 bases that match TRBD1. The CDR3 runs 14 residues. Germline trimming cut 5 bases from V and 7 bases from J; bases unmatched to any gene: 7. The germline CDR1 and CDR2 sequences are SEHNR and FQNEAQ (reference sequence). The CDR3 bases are TGTGCCAGCAGCCCTGACAGGGTCCGTGAAAAACTGTTTTTT. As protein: CASSPDRVREKLFF.

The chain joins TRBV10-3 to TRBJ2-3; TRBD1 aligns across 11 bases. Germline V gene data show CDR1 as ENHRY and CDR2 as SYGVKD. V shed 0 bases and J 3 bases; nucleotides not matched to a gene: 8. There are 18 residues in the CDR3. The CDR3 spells CAISESSPGQGVTDTQYF. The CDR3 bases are TGTGCCATCAGTGAGTCTTCTCCGGGACAGGGGGTAACAGATACGCAGTATTTT.

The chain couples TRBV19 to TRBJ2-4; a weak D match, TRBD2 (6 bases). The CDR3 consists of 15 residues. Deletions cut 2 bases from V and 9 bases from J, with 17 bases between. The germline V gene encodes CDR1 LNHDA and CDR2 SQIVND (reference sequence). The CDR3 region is CASSILGGRRSIQYF. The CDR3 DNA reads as TGTGCCAGTAGTATATTGGGGGGACGGAGGAGCATTCAGTACTTC. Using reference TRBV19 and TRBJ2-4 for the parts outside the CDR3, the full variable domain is DGGITQSPKYLFRKEGQNVTLSCEQNLNHDAMYWYRQDPGQGLRLIYYSQIVNDFQKGDIAEGYSVSREKKESFPLTVTSAQKNPTAFYLCASSILGGRRSIQYFGAGTRLSVL.

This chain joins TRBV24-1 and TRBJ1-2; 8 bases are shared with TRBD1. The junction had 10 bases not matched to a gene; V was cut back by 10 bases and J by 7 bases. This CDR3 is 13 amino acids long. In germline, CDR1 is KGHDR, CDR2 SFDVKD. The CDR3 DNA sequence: TGTGCCACTGCCTCAGGGGGCGGGGGTGGCTACACCTTC. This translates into CATASGGGGGYTF.

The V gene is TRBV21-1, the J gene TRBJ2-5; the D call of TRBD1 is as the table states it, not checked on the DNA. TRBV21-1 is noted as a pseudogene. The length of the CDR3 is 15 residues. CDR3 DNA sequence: TGTGCCAGCAGCAAAGGGGGACAGGTCCAAGAGACCCAGTACTTC. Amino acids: CASSKGGQVQETQYF.

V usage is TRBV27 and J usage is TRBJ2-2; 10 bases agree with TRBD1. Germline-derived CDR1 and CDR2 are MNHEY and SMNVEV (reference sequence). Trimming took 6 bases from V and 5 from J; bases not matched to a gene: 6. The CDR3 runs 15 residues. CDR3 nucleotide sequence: TGTGCCAGCAGGCCGGGACAGGGGAGGACCGGGGAGCTGTTTTTT. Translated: CASRPGQGRTGELFF.

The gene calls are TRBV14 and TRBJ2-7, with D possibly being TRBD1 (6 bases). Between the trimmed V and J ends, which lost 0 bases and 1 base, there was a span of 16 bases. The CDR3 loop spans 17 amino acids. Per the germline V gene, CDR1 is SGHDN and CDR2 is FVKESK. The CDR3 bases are TGTGCCAGCAGCCAAGAATGGAAGAGGGGGATGTCCTACGAGCAGTACTTC. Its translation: CASSQEWKRGMSYEQYF.

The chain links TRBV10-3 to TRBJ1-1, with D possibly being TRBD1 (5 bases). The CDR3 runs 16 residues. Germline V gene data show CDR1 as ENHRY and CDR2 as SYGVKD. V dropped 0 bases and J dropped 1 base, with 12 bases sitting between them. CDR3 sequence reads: CAISESGERANTEAFF. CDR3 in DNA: TGTGCCATCAGTGAGTCAGGGGAAAGGGCGAACACTGAAGCTTTCTTT.

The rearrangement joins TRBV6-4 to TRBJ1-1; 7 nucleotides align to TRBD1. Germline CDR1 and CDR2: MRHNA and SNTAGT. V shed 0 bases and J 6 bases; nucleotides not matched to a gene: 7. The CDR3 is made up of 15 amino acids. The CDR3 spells CASSDSPQGCAEAFF. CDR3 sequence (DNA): TGTGCCAGCAGTGACTCCCCACAGGGGTGTGCTGAAGCTTTCTTT.

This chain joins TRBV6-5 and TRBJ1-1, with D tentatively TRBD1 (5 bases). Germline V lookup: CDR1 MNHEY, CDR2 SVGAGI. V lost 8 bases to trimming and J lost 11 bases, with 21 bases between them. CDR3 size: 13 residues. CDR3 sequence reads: CASGAAASRGAFF. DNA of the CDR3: TGTGCCAGCGGCGCTGCAGCCTCTCGGGGGGCTTTCTTT.

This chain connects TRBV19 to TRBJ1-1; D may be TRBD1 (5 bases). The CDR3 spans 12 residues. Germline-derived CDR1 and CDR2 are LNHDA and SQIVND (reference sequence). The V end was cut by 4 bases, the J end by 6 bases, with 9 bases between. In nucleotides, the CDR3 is TGTGCCAGTAGTACTTACAGGTCTGAAGCTTTCTTT. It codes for CASSTYRSEAFF.

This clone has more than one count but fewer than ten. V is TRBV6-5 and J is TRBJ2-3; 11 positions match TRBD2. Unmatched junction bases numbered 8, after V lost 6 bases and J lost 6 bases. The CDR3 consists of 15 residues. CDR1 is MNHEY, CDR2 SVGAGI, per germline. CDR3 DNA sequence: TGTGCCAGCAGAAGTAGCGGGGGGGCCGCGGATACGCAGTATTTT. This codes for CASRSSGGAADTQYF.

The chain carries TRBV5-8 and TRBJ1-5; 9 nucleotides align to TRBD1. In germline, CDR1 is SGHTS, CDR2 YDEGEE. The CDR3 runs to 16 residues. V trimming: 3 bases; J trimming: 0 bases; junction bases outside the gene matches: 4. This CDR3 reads CASSWGQGDSNQPQHF. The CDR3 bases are TGTGCCAGCAGCTGGGGACAGGGAGATAGCAATCAGCCCCAGCATTTT.

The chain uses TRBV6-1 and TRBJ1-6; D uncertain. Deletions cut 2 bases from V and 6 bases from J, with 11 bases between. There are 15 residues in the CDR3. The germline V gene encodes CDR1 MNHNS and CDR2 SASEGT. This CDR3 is CASSEYGVPNSPLHF. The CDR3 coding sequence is TGTGCCAGCAGTGAATACGGGGTCCCTAATTCACCCCTCCACTTT.

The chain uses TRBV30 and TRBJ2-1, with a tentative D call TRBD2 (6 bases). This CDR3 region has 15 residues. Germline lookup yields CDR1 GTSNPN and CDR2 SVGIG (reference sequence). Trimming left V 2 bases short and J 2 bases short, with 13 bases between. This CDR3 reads CAWSSGEITYNEQFF. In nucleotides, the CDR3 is TGTGCCTGGAGTTCGGGGGAGATAACCTACAATGAGCAGTTCTTC.

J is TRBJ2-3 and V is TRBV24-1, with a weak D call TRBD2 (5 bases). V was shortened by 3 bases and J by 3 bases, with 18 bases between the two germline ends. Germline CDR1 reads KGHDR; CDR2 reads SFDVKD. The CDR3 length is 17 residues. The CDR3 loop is CATSDRRAGAFTDTQYF. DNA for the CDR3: TGTGCCACCAGTGATCGAAGGGCGGGTGCATTTACAGATACGCAGTATTTT.

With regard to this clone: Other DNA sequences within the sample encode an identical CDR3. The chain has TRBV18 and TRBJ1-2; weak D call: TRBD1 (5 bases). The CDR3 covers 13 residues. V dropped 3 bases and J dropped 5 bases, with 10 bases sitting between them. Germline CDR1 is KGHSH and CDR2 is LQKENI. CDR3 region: CASSPGTGYGYTF. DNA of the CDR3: TGTGCCAGCTCACCCGGGACTGGTTATGGCTACACCTTC.

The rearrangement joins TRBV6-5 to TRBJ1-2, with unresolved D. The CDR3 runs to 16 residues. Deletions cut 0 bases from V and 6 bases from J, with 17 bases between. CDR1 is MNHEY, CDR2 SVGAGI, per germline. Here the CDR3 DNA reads TGTGCCAGCAGTTACTCGGCATGGCCTCCTGCAGATGGCTACACCTTC. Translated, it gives CASSYSAWPPADGYTF.